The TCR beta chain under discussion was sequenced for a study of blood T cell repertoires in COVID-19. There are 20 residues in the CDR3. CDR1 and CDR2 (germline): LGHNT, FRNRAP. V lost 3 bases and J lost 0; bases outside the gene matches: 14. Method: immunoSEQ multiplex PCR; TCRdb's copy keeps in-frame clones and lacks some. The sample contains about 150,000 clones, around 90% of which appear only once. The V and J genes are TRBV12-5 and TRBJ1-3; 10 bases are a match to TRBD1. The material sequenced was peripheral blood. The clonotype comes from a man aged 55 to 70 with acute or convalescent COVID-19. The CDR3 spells CASGFLIRDRGSDSGNTIYF. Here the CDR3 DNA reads TGTGCTAGTGGTTTCCTCATAAGGGACAGGGGTTCGGACTCTGGAAACACCATATATTTT.